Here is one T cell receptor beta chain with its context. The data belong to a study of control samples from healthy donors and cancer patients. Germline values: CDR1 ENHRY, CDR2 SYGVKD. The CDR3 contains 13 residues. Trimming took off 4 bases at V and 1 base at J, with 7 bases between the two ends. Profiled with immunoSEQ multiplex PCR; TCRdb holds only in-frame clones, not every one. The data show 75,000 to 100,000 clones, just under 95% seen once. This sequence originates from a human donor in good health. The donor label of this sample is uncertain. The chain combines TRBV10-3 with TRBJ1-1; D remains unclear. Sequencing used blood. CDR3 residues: CAISGLQNTEAFF. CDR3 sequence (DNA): TGTGCCATCAGTGGTTTACAGAACACTGAAGCTTTCTTT.